These T cell receptor beta chains were read from a single sample in a study of blood T cell repertoires in COVID-19. Generated by immunoSEQ multiplex PCR, the TCRdb table keeps only in-frame clones and is missing some. The sample yields under 250,000 clones, around 80% seen once. The specimen was peripheral blood. The receptors were gathered from a woman in her 70s with acute or convalescent COVID-19. Both conserved end residues are part of each CDR3. Each record gives: D gene, J gene, clone size, V gene, CDR3 protein, CDR3 DNA. D genes are given only for firm matches. Part of the rows lack a size; the others show once, few, many or a class for expanded clones.

d_call: -; j_call: TRBJ1-5; clone_size: few; v_call: TRBV6-1; cdr3_aa: CASSEVPLYRALGNQPQHF; cdr3_nt: TGTGCCAGCAGTGAAGTACCTTTATACAGGGCTTTGGGCAATCAGCCCCAGCATTTT
d_call: -; j_call: TRBJ2-5; clone_size: -; v_call: TRBV18; cdr3_aa: CASSPDFQETQYF; cdr3_nt: TGTGCCAGCTCACCAGACTTCCAAGAGACCCAGTACTTC
d_call: TRBD1; j_call: TRBJ1-1; clone_size: -; v_call: TRBV28; cdr3_aa: CASSRQGLNTEAFF; cdr3_nt: TGTGCCAGCAGTCGACAGGGTTTGAACACTGAAGCTTTCTTT
d_call: -; j_call: TRBJ2-2; clone_size: -; v_call: TRBV11-2; cdr3_aa: CASSSRLTGELFF; cdr3_nt: TGTGCCAGCAGCTCCCGACTCACCGGGGAGCTGTTTTTT
d_call: -; j_call: TRBJ1-1; clone_size: -; v_call: TRBV19; cdr3_aa: CASSIRATRKGFAEAFF; cdr3_nt: TGTGCCAGTAGTATACGGGCGACGCGAAAGGGGTTCGCTGAAGCTTTCTTT
d_call: TRBD1; j_call: TRBJ2-3; clone_size: -; v_call: TRBV20-1; cdr3_aa: CSARDRVMYF; cdr3_nt: TGCAGTGCTAGGGACAGGGTGATGTATTTT
d_call: -; j_call: TRBJ2-3; clone_size: -; v_call: TRBV18; cdr3_aa: CASSPDRITDTQYF; cdr3_nt: TGTGCCAGCTCCCCGGACAGAATCACAGATACGCAGTATTTT
d_call: TRBD1; j_call: TRBJ1-5; clone_size: few; v_call: TRBV30; cdr3_aa: CAWSVQRGLRHQPQHF; cdr3_nt: TGTGCCTGGAGCGTTCAGAGGGGGCTTCGACATCAGCCCCAGCATTTT
d_call: -; j_call: TRBJ2-7; clone_size: -; v_call: TRBV5-4; cdr3_aa: CASSPTRGIGYEQYF; cdr3_nt: TGTGCCAGCAGCCCGACCCGGGGGATCGGGTACGAGCAGTACTTC
d_call: TRBD2; j_call: TRBJ2-2; clone_size: few; v_call: TRBV11-2; cdr3_aa: CASSLGTSPGRELFF; cdr3_nt: TGTGCCAGCAGCTTAGGGACTAGCCCTGGCCGGGAGCTGTTTTTT
d_call: TRBD1; j_call: TRBJ1-2; clone_size: once; v_call: TRBV4-2; cdr3_aa: CASSQGQVEGYTF; cdr3_nt: TGTGCCAGCAGCCAGGGACAGGTGGAGGGCTACACCTTC
d_call: TRBD1; j_call: TRBJ1-6; clone_size: once; v_call: TRBV27; cdr3_aa: CASSLRGQGYWNSPLHF; cdr3_nt: TGTGCCAGCAGCCTCCGGGGACAGGGCTATTGGAATTCACCCCTCCACTTT
d_call: TRBD2; j_call: TRBJ2-7; clone_size: few; v_call: TRBV7-2; cdr3_aa: CASSLALAGQSYEQYF; cdr3_nt: TGTGCCAGCAGCTTAGCCCTAGCGGGCCAGTCCTACGAGCAGTACTTC
d_call: TRBD1; j_call: TRBJ1-2; clone_size: few; v_call: TRBV18; cdr3_aa: CASSPTETGGSYGYTF; cdr3_nt: TGTGCCAGCTCACCCACTGAAACAGGGGGCAGCTATGGCTACACCTTC
d_call: -; j_call: TRBJ2-1; clone_size: -; v_call: TRBV5-4; cdr3_aa: CASSLAGSHNEQFF; cdr3_nt: TGTGCCAGCAGCTTGGCGGGGAGTCACAATGAGCAGTTCTTC
d_call: -; j_call: TRBJ1-1; clone_size: few; v_call: TRBV21-1; cdr3_aa: CASSKEGGGAEAFF; cdr3_nt: TGTGCCAGCAGCAAGGAAGGGGGCGGCGCTGAAGCTTTCTTT
d_call: TRBD2; j_call: TRBJ2-5; clone_size: -; v_call: TRBV5-4; cdr3_aa: CASTQTSGDETQYF; cdr3_nt: TGTGCCAGCACCCAGACTAGCGGTGACGAGACCCAGTACTTC
d_call: TRBD2; j_call: TRBJ2-5; clone_size: once; v_call: TRBV7-2; cdr3_aa: CASSLGLAFQETQYF; cdr3_nt: TGTGCCAGCAGCTTAGGACTAGCCTTCCAAGAGACCCAGTACTTC
d_call: TRBD1; j_call: TRBJ2-6; clone_size: -; v_call: TRBV27; cdr3_aa: CASSSPGQGKTGANVLTF; cdr3_nt: TGTGCCAGCAGTTCGCCGGGACAGGGAAAAACTGGGGCCAACGTCTTGACTTTC
d_call: TRBD1; j_call: TRBJ2-3; clone_size: -; v_call: TRBV6-5; cdr3_aa: CASSKLTGADTQYF; cdr3_nt: TGTGCCAGCAGTAAGCTTACAGGGGCCGATACGCAGTATTTT
d_call: -; j_call: TRBJ2-5; clone_size: once; v_call: TRBV6-5; cdr3_aa: CASRISGARETQYF; cdr3_nt: TGTGCCAGCAGGATCTCTGGGGCCCGAGAGACCCAGTACTTC
d_call: -; j_call: TRBJ2-7; clone_size: -; v_call: TRBV6-1; cdr3_aa: CASSEGLGVNEQYF; cdr3_nt: TGTGCCAGCAGTGAAGGGTTAGGGGTAAACGAGCAGTACTTC
d_call: -; j_call: TRBJ2-5; clone_size: -; v_call: TRBV20-1; cdr3_aa: CSASRLVQETQYF; cdr3_nt: TGCAGTGCTAGTAGACTAGTCCAAGAGACCCAGTACTTC
d_call: TRBD1; j_call: TRBJ1-4; clone_size: -; v_call: TRBV2; cdr3_aa: CASQNTGANEKLFF; cdr3_nt: TGTGCCAGCCAGAACACAGGGGCTAATGAAAAACTGTTTTTT
d_call: TRBD2; j_call: TRBJ2-4; clone_size: once; v_call: TRBV5-1; cdr3_aa: CASRTSGRMDIQYF; cdr3_nt: TGCGCCAGCAGAACTAGCGGGAGGATGGACATTCAGTACTTC
d_call: -; j_call: TRBJ1-2; clone_size: -; v_call: TRBV19; cdr3_aa: CASSIGSRNYGYTF; cdr3_nt: TGTGCCAGTAGTATAGGGAGTCGTAACTATGGCTACACCTTC
d_call: TRBD2; j_call: TRBJ2-1; clone_size: -; v_call: TRBV5-3; cdr3_aa: CARSPCQRECNEQFF; cdr3_nt: TGTGCCAGAAGCCCCTGCCAGCGGGAGTGTAATGAGCAGTTCTTC
d_call: -; j_call: TRBJ1-5; clone_size: -; v_call: TRBV5-6; cdr3_aa: CASSFYRNNQPQHF; cdr3_nt: TGTGCCAGCAGCTTTTACAGGAACAATCAGCCCCAGCATTTT
d_call: TRBD1; j_call: TRBJ2-5; clone_size: -; v_call: TRBV7-2; cdr3_aa: CASSSTRGQGQTQYF; cdr3_nt: TGTGCCAGCAGCTCGACGAGGGGACAGGGTCAGACCCAGTACTTC